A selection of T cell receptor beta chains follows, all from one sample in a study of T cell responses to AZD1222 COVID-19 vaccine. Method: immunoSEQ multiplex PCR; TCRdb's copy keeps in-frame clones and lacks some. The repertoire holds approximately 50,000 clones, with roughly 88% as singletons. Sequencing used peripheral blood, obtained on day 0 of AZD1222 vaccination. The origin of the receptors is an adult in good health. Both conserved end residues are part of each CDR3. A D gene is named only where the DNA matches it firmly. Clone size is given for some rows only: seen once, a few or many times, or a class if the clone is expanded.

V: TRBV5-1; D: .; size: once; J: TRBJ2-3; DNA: TGCGCCAGCAGCTTGGAGGGACACACCACAGATACGCAGTATTTT; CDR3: CASSLEGHTTDTQYF
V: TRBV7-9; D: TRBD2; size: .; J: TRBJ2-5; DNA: TGTGCCAGCAGCCGGGGACTAGCGGGAGTTGAGACCCAGTACTTC; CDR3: CASSRGLAGVETQYF
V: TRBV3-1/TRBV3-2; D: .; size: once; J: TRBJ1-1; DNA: TGTGCCAGCAGCCAAGCAGACAGGAACACTGAAGCTTTCTTT; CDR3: CASSQADRNTEAFF
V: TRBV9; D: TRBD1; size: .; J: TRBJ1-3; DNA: TGTGCCAGCAGCGTAGGGACCGGGACAGGGGGTTCTGGAAACACCATATATTTT; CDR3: CASSVGTGTGGSGNTIYF
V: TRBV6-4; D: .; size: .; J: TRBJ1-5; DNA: TGTGCCAGCAGTGTGGAGCGGATGGACCAGCCCCAGCATTTT; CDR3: CASSVERMDQPQHF
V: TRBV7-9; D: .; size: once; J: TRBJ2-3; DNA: TGTGCCAGCAGCCCATCGGCCCGGACTAACACAGATACGCAGTATTTT; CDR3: CASSPSARTNTDTQYF
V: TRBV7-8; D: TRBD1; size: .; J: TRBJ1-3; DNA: TGTGCCAGCAGCTTTACCGGGACAGGCGGCACAAACACCATATATTTT; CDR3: CASSFTGTGGTNTIYF
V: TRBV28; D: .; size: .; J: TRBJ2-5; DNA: TGTGCCAGCAGCCCACCCGCGCGGGGAGAGACCCAGTACTTC; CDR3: CASSPPARGETQYF
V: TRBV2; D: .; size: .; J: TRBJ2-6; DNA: TGTGCCAGCACGACGGAGGACTCTGGGGCCAACGTCCTGACTTTC; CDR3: CASTTEDSGANVLTF
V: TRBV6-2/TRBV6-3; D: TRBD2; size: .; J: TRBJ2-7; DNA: TGTGCCAGCAGTTACTCGGTGGGCGCGGGAGTGACCTACGAGCAGTACTTC; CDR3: CASSYSVGAGVTYEQYF
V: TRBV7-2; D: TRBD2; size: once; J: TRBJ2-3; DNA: TGTGCCAGCAGCTTGGCGGGAGGGGTTGCAGATACGCAGTATTTT; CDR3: CASSLAGGVADTQYF
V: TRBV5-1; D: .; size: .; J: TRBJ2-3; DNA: TGCGCCAGCAGCTTGGGGGTTGACCGCCTTGGGGATACGCAGTATTTT; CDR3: CASSLGVDRLGDTQYF
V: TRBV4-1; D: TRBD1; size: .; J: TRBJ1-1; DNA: TGCGCCAGCAGCCAAGGGACAGGGATGAACACTGAAGCTTTCTTT; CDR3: CASSQGTGMNTEAFF
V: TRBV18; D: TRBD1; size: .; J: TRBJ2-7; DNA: TGTGCCAGCTCGGCTGGGACAGGGAATTTTTACGAGCAGTACTTC; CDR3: CASSAGTGNFYEQYF
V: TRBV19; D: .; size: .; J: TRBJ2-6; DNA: TGTGCCAGTAGAAAGAGGGGCGCCAGTTACTCTGGGGCCAACGTCCTGACTTTC; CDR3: CASRKRGASYSGANVLTF
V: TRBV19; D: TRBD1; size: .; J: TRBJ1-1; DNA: TGTGCCAGTTTGCCTACAGGGGGCACTGAAGCTTTCTTT; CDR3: CASLPTGGTEAFF
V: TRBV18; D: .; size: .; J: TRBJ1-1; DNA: TGTGCCAGCTCACCTTCCTCGGGATTAGGGAACACTGAAGCTTTCTTT; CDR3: CASSPSSGLGNTEAFF
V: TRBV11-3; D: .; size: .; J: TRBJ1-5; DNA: TGTGCCAGCAGCTTTCTTCGCCCCCAGCATTTT; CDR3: CASSFLRPQHF
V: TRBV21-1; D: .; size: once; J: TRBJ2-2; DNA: TGTGCCAGCAGCAAAGTGTGGAGATCGAACACCGGGGAGCTGTTTTTT; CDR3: CASSKVWRSNTGELFF
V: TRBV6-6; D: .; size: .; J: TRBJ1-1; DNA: TGTGCCAGCAGTTCGGGAATAGGAACTGAAGCTTTCTTT; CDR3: CASSSGIGTEAFF
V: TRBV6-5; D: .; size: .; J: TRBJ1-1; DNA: TGTGCCAGCAGATCGACAGGCCCCAAAGGGGCTTTCTTT; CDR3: CASRSTGPKGAFF
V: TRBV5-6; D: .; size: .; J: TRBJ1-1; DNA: TGTGCCAGCAGCTTGCTCCTGGGTCTGAACACTGAAGCTTTCTTT; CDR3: CASSLLLGLNTEAFF
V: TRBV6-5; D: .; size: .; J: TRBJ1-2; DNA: TGTGCCAGCAAGGACCGGGGCGTTAACTATGGCTACACCTTC; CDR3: CASKDRGVNYGYTF
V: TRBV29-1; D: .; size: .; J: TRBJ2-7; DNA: TGCAGCGTTGCGGAGGGCTCCTACGAGCAGTACTTC; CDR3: CSVAEGSYEQYF
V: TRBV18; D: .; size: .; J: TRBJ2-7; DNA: TGTGCCAGCTCACCACCGAATCCTGGCAGGGGAGGGGAGCAGTACTTC; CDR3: CASSPPNPGRGGEQYF
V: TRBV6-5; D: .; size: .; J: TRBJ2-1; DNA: TGTGCCAGCAGTTACTCGGGACACCACAATGAGCAGTTCTTC; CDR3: CASSYSGHHNEQFF
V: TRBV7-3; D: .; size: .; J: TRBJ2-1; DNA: TGTGCCAGCAGCTTACACGGTAACCGTGAGCAGTTCTTC; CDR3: CASSLHGNREQFF
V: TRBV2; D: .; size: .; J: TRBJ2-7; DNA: TGTGCCAGCAGCAACTCCGGGACAACCCGATACGAGCAGTACTTC; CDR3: CASSNSGTTRYEQYF
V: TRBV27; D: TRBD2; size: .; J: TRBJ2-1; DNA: TGTGCCAGCAGTCTGAGCGGGAGTACCTACAATGAGCAGTTCTTC; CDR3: CASSLSGSTYNEQFF
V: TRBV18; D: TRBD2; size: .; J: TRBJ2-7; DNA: TGTGCCAGCTCACCCCTAGCGGGAGGCGAAGAGCAGTACTTC; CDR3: CASSPLAGGEEQYF
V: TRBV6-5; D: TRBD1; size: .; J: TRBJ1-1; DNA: TGTGCCAGCAGCGCCGGGACAGGGAACACTGAAGCTTTCTTT; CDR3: CASSAGTGNTEAFF
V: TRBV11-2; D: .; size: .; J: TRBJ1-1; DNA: TGTGCCAGCAGGTACCAGGGGTTTGAAGCTTTCTTT; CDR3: CASRYQGFEAFF
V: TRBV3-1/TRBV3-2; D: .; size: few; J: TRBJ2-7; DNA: TGTGCCAGCAGCCAAGAGGGAAAGGTTGGGAACTACGAGCAGTACTTC; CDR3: CASSQEGKVGNYEQYF
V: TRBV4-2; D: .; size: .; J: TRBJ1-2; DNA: TGTGCCAGCAGCCAAGAAGAGGGGTGGGGCTACACCTTC; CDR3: CASSQEEGWGYTF
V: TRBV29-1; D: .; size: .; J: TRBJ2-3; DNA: TGCAGCGTTGTCCCTAGCGGCACAGATACGCAGTATTTT; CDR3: CSVVPSGTDTQYF
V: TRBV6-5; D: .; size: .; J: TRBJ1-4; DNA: TGTGCCAGCAGTAGGGGTTCTAATGAAAAACTGTTTTTT; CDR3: CASSRGSNEKLFF
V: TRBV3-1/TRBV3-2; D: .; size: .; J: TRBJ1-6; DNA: TGTGCCAGCAGCCAATCATGGGGGGGCGTGGGCAATTCACCCCTCCACTTT; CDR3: CASSQSWGGVGNSPLHF
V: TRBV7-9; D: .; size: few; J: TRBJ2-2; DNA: TGTGCCAGCAGCTTTTCTCCCCCGAACACCGGGGAGCTGTTTTTT; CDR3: CASSFSPPNTGELFF
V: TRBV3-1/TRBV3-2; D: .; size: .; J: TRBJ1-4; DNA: TGTGCCAGCAGCCAAGAAGTAACTAATGAAAAACTGTTTTTT; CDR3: CASSQEVTNEKLFF
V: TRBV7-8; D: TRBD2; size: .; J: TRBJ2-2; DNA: TGTGCCAGCAGCCGGACTAGCGACGGGGAGCTGTTTTTT; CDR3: CASSRTSDGELFF
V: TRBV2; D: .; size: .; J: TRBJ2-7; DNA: TGTGCCAGCGGCCGGGACTCCTACGAGCAGTACTTC; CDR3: CASGRDSYEQYF